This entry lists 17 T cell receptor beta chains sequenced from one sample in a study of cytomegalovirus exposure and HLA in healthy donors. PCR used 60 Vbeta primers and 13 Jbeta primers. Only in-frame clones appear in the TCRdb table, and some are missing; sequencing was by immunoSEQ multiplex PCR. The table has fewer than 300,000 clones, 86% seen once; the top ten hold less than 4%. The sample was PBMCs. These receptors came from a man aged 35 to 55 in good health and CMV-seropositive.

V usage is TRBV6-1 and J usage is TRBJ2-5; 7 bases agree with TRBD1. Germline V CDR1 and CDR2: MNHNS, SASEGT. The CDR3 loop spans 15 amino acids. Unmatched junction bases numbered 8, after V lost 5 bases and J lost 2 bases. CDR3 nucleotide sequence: TGTGCCAGCAGTATCCGAAGGGGGCGACAAGAGACCCAGTACTTC. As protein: CASSIRRGRQETQYF.

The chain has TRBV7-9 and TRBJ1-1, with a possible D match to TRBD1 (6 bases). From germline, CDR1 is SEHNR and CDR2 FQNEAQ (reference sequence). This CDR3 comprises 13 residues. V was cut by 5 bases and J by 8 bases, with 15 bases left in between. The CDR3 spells CASSPKGGSEAFF. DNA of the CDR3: TGTGCCAGCAGCCCAAAGGGGGGGTCGGAAGCTTTCTTT.

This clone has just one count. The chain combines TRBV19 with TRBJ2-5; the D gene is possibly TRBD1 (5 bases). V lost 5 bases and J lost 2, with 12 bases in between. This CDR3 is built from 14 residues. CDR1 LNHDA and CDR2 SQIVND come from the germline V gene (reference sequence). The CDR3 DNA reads TGTGCCAGTAGTCTGGGGCCAGCGCAAGAGACCCAGTACTTC. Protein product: CASSLGPAQETQYF. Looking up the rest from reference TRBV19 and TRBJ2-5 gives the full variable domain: DGGITQSPKYLFRKEGQNVTLSCEQNLNHDAMYWYRQDPGQGLRLIYYSQIVNDFQKGDIAEGYSVSREKKESFPLTVTSAQKNPTAFYLCASSLGPAQETQYFGPGTRLLVL.

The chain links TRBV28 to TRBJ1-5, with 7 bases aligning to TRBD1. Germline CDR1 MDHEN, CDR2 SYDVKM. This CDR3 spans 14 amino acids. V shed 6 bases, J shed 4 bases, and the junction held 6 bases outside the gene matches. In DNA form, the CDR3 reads TGTGCCAGCAGCGGACAGGTAGGGAATCAGCCCCAGCATTTT. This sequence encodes CASSGQVGNQPQHF.

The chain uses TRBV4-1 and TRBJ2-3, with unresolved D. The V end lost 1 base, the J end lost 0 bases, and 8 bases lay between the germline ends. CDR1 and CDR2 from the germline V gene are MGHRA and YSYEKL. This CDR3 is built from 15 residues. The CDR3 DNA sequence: TGCGCCAGCAGCCAAGTTCTTCTCAGCACAGATACGCAGTATTTT. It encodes CASSQVLLSTDTQYF.

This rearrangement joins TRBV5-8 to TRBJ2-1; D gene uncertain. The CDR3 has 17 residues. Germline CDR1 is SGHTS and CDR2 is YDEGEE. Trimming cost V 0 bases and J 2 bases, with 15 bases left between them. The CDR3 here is CASSLGNAQFTYNEQFF. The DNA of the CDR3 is TGTGCCAGCAGCTTGGGTAACGCCCAGTTCACCTACAATGAGCAGTTCTTC.

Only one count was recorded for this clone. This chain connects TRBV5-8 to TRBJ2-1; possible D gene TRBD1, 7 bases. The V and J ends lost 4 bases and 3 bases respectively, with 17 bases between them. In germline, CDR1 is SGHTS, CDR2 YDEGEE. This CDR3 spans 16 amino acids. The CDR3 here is CASSPAGTVLYNEQFF. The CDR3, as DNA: TGTGCCAGCAGCCCTGCGGGGACAGTTCTCTACAATGAGCAGTTCTTC.

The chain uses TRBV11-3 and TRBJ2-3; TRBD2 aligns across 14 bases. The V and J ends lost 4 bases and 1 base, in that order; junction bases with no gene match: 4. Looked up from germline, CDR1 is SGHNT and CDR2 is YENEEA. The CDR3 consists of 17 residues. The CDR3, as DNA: TGTGCCAGCAGCTCGGGACTAGCGGGAGACGGCACAGATACGCAGTATTTT. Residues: CASSSGLAGDGTDTQYF.

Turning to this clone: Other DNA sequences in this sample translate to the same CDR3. Here the CDR3 reads CASSPGTGSTDTQYF. For the CDR3, the DNA is TGCGCCAGCAGCCCTGGGACTGGAAGCACAGATACGCAGTATTTT. The chain uses TRBV4-3 and TRBJ2-3, with a weak D call TRBD2 (6 bases). Looked up from germline, CDR1 is LGHNA and CDR2 is YSLEER. The CDR3 sequence is 15 residues long. V shed 4 bases and J shed 0 bases, with 11 bases lying between them.

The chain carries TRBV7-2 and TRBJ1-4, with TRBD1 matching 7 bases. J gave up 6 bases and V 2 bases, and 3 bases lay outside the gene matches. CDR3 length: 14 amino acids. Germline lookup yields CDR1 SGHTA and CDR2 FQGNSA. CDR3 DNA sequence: TGTGCCAGCAGCTTATTTCAGGGGGATGAAAAACTGTTTTTT. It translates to CASSLFQGDEKLFF. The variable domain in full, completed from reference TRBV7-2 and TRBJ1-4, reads GAGVSQSPSNKVTEKGKDVELRCDPISGHTALYWYRQSLGQGLEFLIYFQGNSAPDKSGLPSDRFSAERTGGSVSTLTIQRTQQEDSAVYLCASSLFQGDEKLFFGSGTQLSVL.

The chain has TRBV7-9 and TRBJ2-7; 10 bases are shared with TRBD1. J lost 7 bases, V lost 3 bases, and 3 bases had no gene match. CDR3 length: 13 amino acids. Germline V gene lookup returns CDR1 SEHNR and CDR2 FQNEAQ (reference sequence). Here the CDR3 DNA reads TGTGCCAGCAGCTTGACAGGGGGCAGAGAGCAGTACTTC. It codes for CASSLTGGREQYF. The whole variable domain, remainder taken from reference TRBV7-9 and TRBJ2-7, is DTGVSQNPRHKITKRGQNVTFRCDPISEHNRLYWYRQTLGQGPEFLTYFQNEAQLEKSRLLSDRFSAERPKGSFSTLEIQRTEQGDSAMYLCASSLTGGREQYFGPGTRLTVT.

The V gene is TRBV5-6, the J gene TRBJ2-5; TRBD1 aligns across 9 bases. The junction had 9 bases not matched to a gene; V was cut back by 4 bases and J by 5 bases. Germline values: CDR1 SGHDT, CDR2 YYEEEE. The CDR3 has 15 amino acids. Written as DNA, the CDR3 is TGTGCCAGCAGCGAACCGGGACAGGGCTTTGAGACCCAGTACTTC. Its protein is CASSEPGQGFETQYF.

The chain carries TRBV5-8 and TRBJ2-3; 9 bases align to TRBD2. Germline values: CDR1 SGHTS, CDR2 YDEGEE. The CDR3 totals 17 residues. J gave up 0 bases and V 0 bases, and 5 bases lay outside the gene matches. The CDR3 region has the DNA TGTGCCAGCAGCTTGGCCTTTCTAGCGGGAAGCACAGATACGCAGTATTTT. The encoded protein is CASSLAFLAGSTDTQYF.

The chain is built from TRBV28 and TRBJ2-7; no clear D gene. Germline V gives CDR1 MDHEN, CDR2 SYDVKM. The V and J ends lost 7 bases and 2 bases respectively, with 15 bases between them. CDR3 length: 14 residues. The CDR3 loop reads CASTDSSTTYEQYF. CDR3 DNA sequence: TGTGCCAGCACCGATTCATCTACCACCTACGAGCAGTACTTC. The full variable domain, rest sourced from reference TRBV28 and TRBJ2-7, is DVKVTQSSRYLVKRTGEKVFLECVQDMDHENMFWYRQDPGLGLRLIYFSYDVKMKEKGDIPEGYSVSREKKERFSLILESASTNQTSMYLCASTDSSTTYEQYFGPGTRLTVT.

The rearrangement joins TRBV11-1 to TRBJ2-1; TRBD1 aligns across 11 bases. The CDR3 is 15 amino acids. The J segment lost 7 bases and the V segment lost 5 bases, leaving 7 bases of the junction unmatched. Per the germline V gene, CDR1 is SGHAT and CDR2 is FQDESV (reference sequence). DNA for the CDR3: TGTGCCAGCAGCGCGGACAGGGGGCTGTGGAATGAGCAGTTCTTC. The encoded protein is CASSADRGLWNEQFF.

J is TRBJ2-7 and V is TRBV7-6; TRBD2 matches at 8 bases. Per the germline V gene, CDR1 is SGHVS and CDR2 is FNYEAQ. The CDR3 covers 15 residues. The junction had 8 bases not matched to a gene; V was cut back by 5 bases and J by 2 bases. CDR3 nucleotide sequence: TGTGCCAGCAGCCCCCGCCTAGCGGGCGCCTACGAGCAGTACTTC. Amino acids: CASSPRLAGAYEQYF.

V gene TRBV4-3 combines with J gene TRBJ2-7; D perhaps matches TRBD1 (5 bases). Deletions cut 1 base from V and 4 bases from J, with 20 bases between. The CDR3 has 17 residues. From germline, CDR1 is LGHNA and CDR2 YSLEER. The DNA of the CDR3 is TGCGCCAGCAGCCAAGGGGGTACAGGAATGGTTAATTACGAGCAGTACTTC. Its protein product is CASSQGGTGMVNYEQYF.